This TCR beta chain appears in the sequencing data of a study of graft-versus-host responses after intestinal transplantation. CDR1 SGHNT and CDR2 YYREEE come from the germline V gene (reference sequence). CDR3 size: 11 residues. The ends were cut back, 7 bases at V and 8 bases at J, with 12 bases in the middle. The repertoire was sequenced with immunoSEQ multiplex PCR; TCRdb's copy has only in-frame clones and lacks some. The sample records some 9,900 clones, approximately 92% being singletons. General study points: After transplant, early declines in HvG clones were associated with peak levels of circulating GvH clones.

On this clone itself: Its antigen remains unidentified.

The TCR comes from a human patient who received an intestinal transplant, so some T cells may come from the graft donor. The rearrangement joins TRBV5-4 to TRBJ1-1, with D possibly TRBD1 on 6 matching bases. The sample was PBMCs, taken 41 days after intestinal transplantation. The CDR3 bases are TGTGCCAGCGGGGGGGCAGTCGAAGCTTTCTTT. This translates into CASGGAVEAFF.